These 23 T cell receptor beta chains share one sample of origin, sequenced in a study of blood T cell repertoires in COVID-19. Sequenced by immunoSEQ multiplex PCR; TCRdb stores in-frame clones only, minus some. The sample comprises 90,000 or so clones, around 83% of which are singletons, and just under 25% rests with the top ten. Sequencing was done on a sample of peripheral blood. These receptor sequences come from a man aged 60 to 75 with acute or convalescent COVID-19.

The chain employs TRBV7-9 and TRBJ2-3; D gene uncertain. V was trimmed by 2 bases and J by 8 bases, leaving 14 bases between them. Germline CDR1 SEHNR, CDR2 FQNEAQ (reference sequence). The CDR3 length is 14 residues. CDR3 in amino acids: CASSLSVELGTQYF. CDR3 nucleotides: TGTGCCAGCAGCTTATCCGTGGAGTTGGGTACGCAGTATTTT.

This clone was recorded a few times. CDR3 coding DNA: TGTGCCAGGATCCGGGCCCCGGGAAATCAGCCCCAGCATTTT. Its translation is CARIRAPGNQPQHF. The chain links TRBV27 to TRBJ1-5; no reliable D call. Trimming took 9 bases from V and 4 from J, leaving 16 bases between them. This CDR3 is 14 amino acids long. Germline values: CDR1 MNHEY, CDR2 SMNVEV (reference sequence).

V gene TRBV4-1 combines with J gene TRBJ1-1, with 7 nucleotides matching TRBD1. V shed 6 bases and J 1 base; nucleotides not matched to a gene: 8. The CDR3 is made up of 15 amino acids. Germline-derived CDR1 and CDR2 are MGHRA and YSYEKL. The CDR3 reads CASRVKQGPNTEAFF. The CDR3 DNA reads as TGCGCCAGCAGGGTAAAACAGGGGCCGAACACTGAAGCTTTCTTT.

CDR3 nucleotides: TGTGCCAGCAGCTCCGAGGAAGGCTACACCTTC. The encoded protein is CASSSEEGYTF. J is TRBJ1-2 and V is TRBV5-5; D uncertain. Deletions cut 3 bases from V and 8 bases from J, with 8 bases between. The CDR3 sequence is 11 residues long. Germline CDR1 and CDR2: SGHKS and YYEKEE (reference sequence).

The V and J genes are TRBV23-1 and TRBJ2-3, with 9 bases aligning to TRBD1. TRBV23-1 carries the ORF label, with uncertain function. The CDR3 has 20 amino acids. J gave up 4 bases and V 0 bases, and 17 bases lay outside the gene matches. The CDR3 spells CASSQSKGQGLPVGPDTQYF. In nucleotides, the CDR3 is TGCGCCAGCAGTCAATCGAAGGGACAGGGACTCCCCGTGGGGCCAGATACGCAGTATTTT.

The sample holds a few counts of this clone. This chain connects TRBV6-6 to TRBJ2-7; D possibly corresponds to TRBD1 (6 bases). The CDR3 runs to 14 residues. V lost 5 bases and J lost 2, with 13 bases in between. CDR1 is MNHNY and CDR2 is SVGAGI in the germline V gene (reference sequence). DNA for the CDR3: TGTGCCAGCAGTCCCCGACAGGTCACCTACGAGCAGTACGTC. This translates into CASSPRQVTYEQYV.

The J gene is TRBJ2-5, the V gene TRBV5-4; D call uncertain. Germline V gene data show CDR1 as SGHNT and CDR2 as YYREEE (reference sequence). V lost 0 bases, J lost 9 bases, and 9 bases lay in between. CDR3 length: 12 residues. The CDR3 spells CASSLERSPQYF. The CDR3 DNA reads TGTGCCAGCAGCTTGGAAAGAAGCCCCCAGTACTTC.

CDR3 in amino acids: CASSQDRGGEKLFF. The CDR3 nucleotides are TGTGCCAGCAGCCAGGACAGGGGTGGGGAAAAACTGTTTTTT. The chain couples TRBV6-5 to TRBJ1-4; 9 bases are a match to TRBD1. Trimming removed 6 bases from V and 8 bases from J; junction bases left unmatched: 7. The CDR3 covers 14 residues. CDR1 MNHEY and CDR2 SVGAGI come from the germline V gene.

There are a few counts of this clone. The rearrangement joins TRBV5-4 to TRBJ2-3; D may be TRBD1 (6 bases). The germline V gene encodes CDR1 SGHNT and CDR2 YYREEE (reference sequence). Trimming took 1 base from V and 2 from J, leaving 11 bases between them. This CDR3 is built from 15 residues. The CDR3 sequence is CASSLYRGNTDTQYF. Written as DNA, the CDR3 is TGTGCCAGCAGCTTGTATAGGGGGAACACAGATACGCAGTATTTT.

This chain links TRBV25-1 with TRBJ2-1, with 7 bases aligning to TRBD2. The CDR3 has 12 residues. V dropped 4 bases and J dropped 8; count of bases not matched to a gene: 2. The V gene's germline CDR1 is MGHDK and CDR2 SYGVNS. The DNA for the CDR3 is TGTGCCAGCAGTGTGGGGAGGGATGAGCAGTTCTTC. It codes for CASSVGRDEQFF.

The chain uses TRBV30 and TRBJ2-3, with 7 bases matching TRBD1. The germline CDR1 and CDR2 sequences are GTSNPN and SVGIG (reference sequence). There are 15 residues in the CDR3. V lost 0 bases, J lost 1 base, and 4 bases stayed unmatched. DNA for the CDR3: TGTGCCTGGAGTGTAGGACAGGCTGGCACAGATACGCAGTATTTT. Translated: CAWSVGQAGTDTQYF.

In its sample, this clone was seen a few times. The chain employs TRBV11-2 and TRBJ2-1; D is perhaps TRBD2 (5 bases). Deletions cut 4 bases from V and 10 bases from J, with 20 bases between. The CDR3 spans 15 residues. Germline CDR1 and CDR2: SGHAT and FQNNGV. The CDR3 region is CASSSLRRTTKEQFF. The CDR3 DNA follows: TGTGCCAGCAGCTCCCTCCGGAGGACCACGAAAGAGCAGTTCTTC.

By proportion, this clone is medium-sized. CDR3 nucleotide sequence: TGTGCCAGCAGCCCCACACAGGGGGCGCATAACGAGCAGTACTTC. Amino acid sequence: CASSPTQGAHNEQYF. The chain combines TRBV28 with TRBJ2-7, with TRBD1 matching over 9 bases. The trim removed 6 bases at V and 5 bases at J, leaving 11 bases unmatched. Germline values: CDR1 MDHEN, CDR2 SYDVKM. The CDR3 contains 15 residues.

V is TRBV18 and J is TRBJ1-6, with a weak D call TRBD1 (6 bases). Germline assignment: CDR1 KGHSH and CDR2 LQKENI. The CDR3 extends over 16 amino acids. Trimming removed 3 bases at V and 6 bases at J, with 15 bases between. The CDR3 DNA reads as TGTGCCAGCTCACCCAAACAGGGCGCGTTTAATTCACCCCTCCACTTT. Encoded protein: CASSPKQGAFNSPLHF. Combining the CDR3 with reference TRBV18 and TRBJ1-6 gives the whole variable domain NAGVMQNPRHLVRRRGQEARLRCSPMKGHSHVYWYRQLPEEGLKFMVYLQKENIIDESGMPKERFSAEFPKEGPSILRIQQVVRGDSAAYFCASSPKQGAFNSPLHFGNGTRLTVT.

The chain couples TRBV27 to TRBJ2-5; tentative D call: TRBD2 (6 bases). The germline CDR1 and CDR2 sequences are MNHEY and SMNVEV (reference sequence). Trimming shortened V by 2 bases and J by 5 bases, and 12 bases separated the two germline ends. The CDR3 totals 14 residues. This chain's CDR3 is CASSLGASGETQYF. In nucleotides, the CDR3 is TGTGCCAGCAGTTTAGGGGCCAGCGGGGAGACCCAGTACTTC.

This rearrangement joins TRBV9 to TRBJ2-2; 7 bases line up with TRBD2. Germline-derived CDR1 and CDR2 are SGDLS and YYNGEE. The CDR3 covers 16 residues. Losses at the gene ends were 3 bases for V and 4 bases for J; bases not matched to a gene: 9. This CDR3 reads CASSDSKGLPTGELFF. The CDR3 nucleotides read TGTGCCAGCAGCGACAGCAAGGGACTACCCACCGGGGAGCTGTTTTTT.

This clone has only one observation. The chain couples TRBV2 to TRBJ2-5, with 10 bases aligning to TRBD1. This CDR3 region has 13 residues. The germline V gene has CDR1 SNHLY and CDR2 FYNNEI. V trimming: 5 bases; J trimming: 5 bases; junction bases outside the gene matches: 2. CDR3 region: CASSLGQGETQYF. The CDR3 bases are TGTGCCAGCAGTCTGGGACAGGGGGAGACCCAGTACTTC.

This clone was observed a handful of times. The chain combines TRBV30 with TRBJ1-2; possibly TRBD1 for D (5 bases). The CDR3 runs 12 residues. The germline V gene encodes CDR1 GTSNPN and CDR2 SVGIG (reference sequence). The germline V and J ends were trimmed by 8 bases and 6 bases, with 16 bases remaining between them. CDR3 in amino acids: CAQTRGGNGYTF. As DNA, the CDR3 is TGTGCCCAAACCCGCGGGGGGAATGGCTACACCTTC.

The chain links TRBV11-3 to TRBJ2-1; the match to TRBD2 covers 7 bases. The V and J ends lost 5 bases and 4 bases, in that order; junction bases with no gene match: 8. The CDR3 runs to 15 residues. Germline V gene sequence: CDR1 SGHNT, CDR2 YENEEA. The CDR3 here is CASSRYGGDYNEQFF. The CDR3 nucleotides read TGTGCCAGCAGCCGATATGGGGGGGATTACAATGAGCAGTTCTTC.

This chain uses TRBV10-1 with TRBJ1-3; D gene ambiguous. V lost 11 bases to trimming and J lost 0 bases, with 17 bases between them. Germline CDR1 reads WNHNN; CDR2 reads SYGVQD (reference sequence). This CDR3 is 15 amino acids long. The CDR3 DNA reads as TGCGCCGATACGTCGGCGGTTCACTCTGGAAACACCATATATTTT. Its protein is CADTSAVHSGNTIYF.

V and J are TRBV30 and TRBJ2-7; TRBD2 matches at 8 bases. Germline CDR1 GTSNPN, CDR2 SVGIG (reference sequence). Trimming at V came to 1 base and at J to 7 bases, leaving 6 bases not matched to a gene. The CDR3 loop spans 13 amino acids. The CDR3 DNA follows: TGTGCCTGGAGTGCCGGGGGGGCCGTTGAGCAGTACTTC. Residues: CAWSAGGAVEQYF.

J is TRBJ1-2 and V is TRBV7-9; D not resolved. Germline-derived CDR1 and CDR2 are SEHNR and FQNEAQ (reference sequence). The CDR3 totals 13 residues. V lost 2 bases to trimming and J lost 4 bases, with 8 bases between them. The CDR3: CASSLRGGYGYTF. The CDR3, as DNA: TGTGCCAGCAGCTTACGGGGAGGCTATGGCTACACCTTC.

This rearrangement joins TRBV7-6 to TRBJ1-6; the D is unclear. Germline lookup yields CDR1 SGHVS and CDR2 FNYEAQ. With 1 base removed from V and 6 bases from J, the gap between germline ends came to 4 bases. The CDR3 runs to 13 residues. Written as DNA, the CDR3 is TGTGCCAGCAGCTTAGGAGGTAATTCACCCCTCCACTTT. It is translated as CASSLGGNSPLHF. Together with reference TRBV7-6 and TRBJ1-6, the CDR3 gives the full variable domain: GAGVSQSPRYKVTKRGQDVALRCDPISGHVSLYWYRQALGQGPEFLTYFNYEAQQDKSGLPNDRFSAERPEGSISTLTIQRTEQRDSAMYRCASSLGGNSPLHFGNGTRLTVT.